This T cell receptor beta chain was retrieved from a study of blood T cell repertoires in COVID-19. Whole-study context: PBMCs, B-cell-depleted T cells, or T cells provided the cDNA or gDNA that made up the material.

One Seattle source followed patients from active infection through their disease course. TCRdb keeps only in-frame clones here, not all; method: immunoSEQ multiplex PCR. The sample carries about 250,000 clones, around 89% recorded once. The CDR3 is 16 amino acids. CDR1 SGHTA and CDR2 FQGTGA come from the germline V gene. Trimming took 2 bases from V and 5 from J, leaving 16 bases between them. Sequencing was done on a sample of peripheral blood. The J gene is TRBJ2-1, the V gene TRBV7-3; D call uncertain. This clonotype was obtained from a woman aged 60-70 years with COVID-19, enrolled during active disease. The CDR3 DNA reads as TGTGCCAGCAGCTTAGGCACCGCGGAACCTCACAATGAGCAGTTCTTC. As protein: CASSLGTAEPHNEQFF.